The rows below give T cell receptor beta chains drawn from one sample of a study of PD-L1 blockade in urothelial cancer. Using immunoSEQ multiplex PCR, the repertoire was profiled, and TCRdb retains in-frame clones only, with some absent. The sample carries tens of thousands of clones, 75% to 85% recorded once. The sequencing used PBMCs, collected around atezolizumab (anti-PD-L1) treatment. Receptors originate from a man aged 65 to 85 with urothelial cancer. Each CDR3 is given with its conserved first and last residue. D genes are given only for firm matches. Rows may omit the clone size; those that give it use once, few, many or a size class.

v_call,clone_size,j_call,d_call,cdr3_nt,cdr3_aa
TRBV12-5,few,TRBJ2-1,TRBD1,TGTGCTAGTGGTTTAACCCAGGGGGTAGGGTCCTACAATGAGCAGTTCTTC,CASGLTQGVGSYNEQFF
TRBV2,once,TRBJ2-7,TRBD2,TGTGCCAGCAGTGAACAGCGGGGCGAGCAGTACTTC,CASSEQRGEQYF
TRBV7-2,once,TRBJ2-3,TRBD1,TGTGCCAGCAGCCTAGGGGCCGGGACAGGGGGAAAGGATACGCAGTATTTT,CASSLGAGTGGKDTQYF
TRBV10-2,-,TRBJ2-7,TRBD1,TGCGCCAGCAGTGAGTCGCGGGGGACAGGGGGCAGGTACGAGCAGTACTTC,CASSESRGTGGRYEQYF
TRBV11-2,-,TRBJ2-6,-,TGTGCCAGCAGCTTGAGCTCTGGGGCCAACGTCCTGACTTTC,CASSLSSGANVLTF
TRBV14,-,TRBJ2-3,-,TGTGCCAGCAGCCAAGTACTCTTTACGCAGTATTTT,CASSQVLFTQYF
TRBV25-1,-,TRBJ2-7,TRBD2,TGTGCCAGCAGTGTGACTAGCGGGAGGGACGAGCAGTACTTC,CASSVTSGRDEQYF
TRBV12-5,-,TRBJ1-5,-,TGTGCTAGTGGCACCGGGACTCTCCCCGCCTACAATCAGCCCCAGCATTTT,CASGTGTLPAYNQPQHF
TRBV23-1,-,TRBJ2-7,-,TGCGCCAGCAGTCCGCGGGGGCTTCGGTCCTACGAGCAGTACTTC,CASSPRGLRSYEQYF
TRBV6-5,once,TRBJ1-1,-,TGTGCCAGCAGTTATGAAGGGGTTACTGAAGCTTTCTTT,CASSYEGVTEAFF
TRBV9,-,TRBJ1-3,TRBD1,TGTGCCAGCAATGTAGGGGGCGATGGAAACACCATATATTTT,CASNVGGDGNTIYF
TRBV19,-,TRBJ1-1,TRBD1,TGTGCCAGTACCCCCGACAGGGTAGTGACTGAAGCTTTCTTT,CASTPDRVVTEAFF
TRBV9,-,TRBJ2-1,TRBD2,TGTGCCAGCAGCGCTGGAGCGGGGGGCGTACTCAGCTACTCCCCCTACAATGAGCAGTTCTTC,CASSAGAGGVLSYSPYNEQFF
TRBV27,few,TRBJ1-6,TRBD1,TGTGCCAGCAGTCGGGACAGGGGATCACCCCTCCACTTT,CASSRDRGSPLHF
TRBV11-3,-,TRBJ2-2,-,TGTGCCAGCACCCCGGGGCGGGGCGACACCGGGGAGCTGTTTTTT,CASTPGRGDTGELFF
TRBV19,-,TRBJ2-2,-,TGTGCCAGTAGTATCCCTTCGTGGGGAGGCCCGAACACCGGGGAGCTGTTTTTT,CASSIPSWGGPNTGELFF
TRBV2,-,TRBJ2-7,-,TGTGCCAGCACGCCCCTCGGGTACGAGCAGTACTTC,CASTPLGYEQYF
TRBV7-2,-,TRBJ2-7,TRBD1,TGTGCCAGCAGCCTTGACAGGGACTCCTACGAGCAGTACTTC,CASSLDRDSYEQYF
TRBV27,-,TRBJ1-2,TRBD1,TGTGCCAGCAATCACTCAAGGGGGACAGGATATGGCTACACCTTC,CASNHSRGTGYGYTF
TRBV19,few,TRBJ2-1,TRBD2,TGTGCCAGTAGTACTACTAGCGGGAATGAGCAGTTCTTC,CASSTTSGNEQFF
TRBV18,-,TRBJ2-2,TRBD1,TGTGCCAGCTCACCACAACAGGGGACCGGGGAGCTGTTTTTT,CASSPQQGTGELFF
TRBV5-1,-,TRBJ2-2,TRBD2,TGCGCCAGCAGCTTGGAGTCTAGCGGTAACACCGGGGAGCTGTTTTTT,CASSLESSGNTGELFF
TRBV2,-,TRBJ2-6,-,TGTGCCAGCAGTGAACTGATTTTCAATCGGGCAGGGGCACTCTCTGGGGCCAACGTCCTGACTTTC,CASSELIFNRAGALSGANVLTF
TRBV6-6,-,TRBJ2-7,-,TGTGCCAGCAGTTACGGGCAGGGGAGCTCCTACGAGCAGTACTTC,CASSYGQGSSYEQYF
TRBV5-4,-,TRBJ1-1,TRBD1,TGTGCCAGCAGCCGGGACAGGGGGGGAGCTTTCTTT,CASSRDRGGAFF
TRBV5-5,-,TRBJ2-7,-,TGTGCCAGCAGCCCTTACAGGGCGTCCCCCTACGAGCAGTACTTC,CASSPYRASPYEQYF
TRBV5-1,few,TRBJ2-1,-,TGCGCCAGCAGCTCCACCTCGCGTATCGGGAGTTCCTACAATGAGCAGTTCTTC,CASSSTSRIGSSYNEQFF
TRBV11-3,-,TRBJ2-2,-,TGTGCCAGCAGCTCGGACAGTAACACCGGGGAGCTGTTTTTT,CASSSDSNTGELFF
TRBV2,-,TRBJ2-3,-,TGTGCCAGCAGTGACAGGGTTGCAGATACGCAGTATTTT,CASSDRVADTQYF
TRBV4-1,-,TRBJ2-1,TRBD2,TGCGCCAGCAGCCAAGAGGGGGGGAACTCCTACAATGAGCAGTTCTTC,CASSQEGGNSYNEQFF
TRBV7-2,few,TRBJ2-5,-,TGTGCCAGCAGCTTGTACGTACAGCCCCCAGGGACCCAGTACTTC,CASSLYVQPPGTQYF
TRBV19,-,TRBJ2-1,TRBD1,TGTGCCAGTACCTCAAGGACAGGGGAGGAGAGTGAGCAGTTCTTC,CASTSRTGEESEQFF
TRBV6-1,-,TRBJ1-1,-,TGTGCCAGCAGCTGGGGGGACGAGACTGAAGCTTTCTTT,CASSWGDETEAFF
TRBV7-8,-,TRBJ2-3,TRBD1,TGTGCCAGCAGCTACAACGGACAGGACACAGATACGCAGTATTTT,CASSYNGQDTDTQYF
TRBV11-2,-,TRBJ2-1,TRBD2,TGTGCCAGCAGCCCCGGACTAGCGCCTCCCTACAATGAGCAGTTCTTC,CASSPGLAPPYNEQFF
TRBV27,-,TRBJ1-1,-,TGTGCCAGCAGTTTATCGATTACTCATTCCCCAGGCGAAGCTTTCTTT,CASSLSITHSPGEAFF
TRBV19,-,TRBJ1-1,-,TGTGCCAGCCCTCCAGAGGAGAACACTGAAGCTTTCTTT,CASPPEENTEAFF
TRBV6-6,-,TRBJ2-2,TRBD2,TGTGCCAGCACCCCCTCTAGCGGGAGGTCCGGGGAGCTGTTTTTT,CASTPSSGRSGELFF
TRBV11-3,once,TRBJ2-1,TRBD2,TGTGCCAGCAGCTTAGATCTACAAGCGGGAGTCCCCAATGAGCAGTTCTTC,CASSLDLQAGVPNEQFF
TRBV18,many,TRBJ2-7,TRBD1,TGTGCCAGCTCATGGGACAGCTACGAGCAGTACTTC,CASSWDSYEQYF
TRBV9,-,TRBJ2-1,-,TGTGCCAGCAGCCCAGCTGGGGCCAGCAATGAGCAGTTCTTC,CASSPAGASNEQFF